A selection of T cell receptor beta chains follows, all from one sample in a study of regulatory T cells in long-lasting Graves disease. TCRdb reprocessed the multiplex PCR reads with MiXCR, giving one entry per CDR3 protein. This table holds 400,000 to 500,000 distinct CDR3 sequences, 16% found once. This same sample was also taken into another study, of T cells in Graves' hyperthyroidism and ophthalmopathy.

The source was peripheral blood mononuclear cells (PBMCs), collected at new diagnosis, from a patient treated with antithyroid drugs. The receptors here all came from a woman under 30 with Graves disease. Each CDR3 is given with its conserved first and last residue. The order of the fields is D gene, J gene, V gene, clone size, CDR3 DNA, CDR3 protein. D genes are given only for firm matches. Clone size is stated in some rows and not others, as once, few, many or a class when expanded.

TRBD1 | TRBJ1-1 | TRBV29-1 | few | TGCAGCGCCGCTACAGGGGGAAACACTGAAGCTTTCTTT | CSAATGGNTEAFF
- | TRBJ2-7 | TRBV20-1 | many | TGCAGTGCTAGAGACGTCTACGAGCAGTACTTC | CSARDVYEQYF
- | TRBJ1-3 | TRBV7-2 | - | TGTGCCAGCAGCAAAGGGGGGGGGACCGGAAACACCATATATTTT | CASSKGGGTGNTIYF
- | TRBJ2-1 | TRBV20-1 | few | TGCAGTGCGGCCCGGGACTCCAACAATGTGCAGTTCTTC | CSAARDSNNVQFF
- | TRBJ2-1 | TRBV12-3/TRBV12-4 | - | TGTGCCAGCAGAGAAAAGGGAGTTGCCTACAATGAGCAGTTCTTC | CASREKGVAYNEQFF
- | TRBJ2-5 | TRBV7-3 | many | TGTGCCAGCAGCCAAAGAGGACAGAGACTCCAAGAGACCCAGTACTTC | CASSQRGQRLQETQYF
TRBD2 | TRBJ2-7 | TRBV28 | - | TGTGCCAGCAGTAAACCAGCGGGGATCATCTCCTACGAGCGGTACTTC | CASSKPAGIISYERYF
TRBD1 | TRBJ2-7 | TRBV29-1 | many | TGCAGCGTACTGACAGGGAACCGCTACGAGCAGTACTTC | CSVLTGNRYEQYF
TRBD1 | TRBJ2-7 | TRBV7-9 | - | TGTGCCAGCAGCGCACCGGGACAGGGCCAGCAGTACTTC | CASSAPGQGQQYF
TRBD1 | TRBJ1-1 | TRBV2 | - | TGTGCCAGCAGTGTTTGGCAGGGGGCTGGTGAAGCTTTCTTT | CASSVWQGAGEAFF
- | TRBJ2-7 | TRBV28 | many | TGTGCCAGCAGCCCCCCGGCCTCCTACGAGCAGTACTTC | CASSPPASYEQYF
TRBD1 | TRBJ2-7 | TRBV30 | - | TGTGCCTGGATGCGACAGGGGTGGGACGAGCAGTACTTC | CAWMRQGWDEQYF
- | TRBJ2-7 | TRBV13 | few | TGTGCCAGCAGCCCAACAGGGTTCTCCTACGAGCAGTACTTC | CASSPTGFSYEQYF
TRBD2 | TRBJ2-7 | TRBV13 | many | TGTGCCAGCAGCCGTTCGGGACTAGCGGGAAGCTCCTACGAGCAGTACTTC | CASSRSGLAGSSYEQYF
- | TRBJ2-3 | TRBV10-3 | few | TGTGCCATCAGATCCGGGATAGTAACAGATACGCAGTATTTT | CAIRSGIVTDTQYF
- | TRBJ1-1 | TRBV20-1 | few | TGCAGTGCAAGGGACGCCAAGGCTTTCTTT | CSARDAKAFF
- | TRBJ1-1 | TRBV6-5 | many | TGTGCCAGCAGTTACTCGACATTAAACACTGAAGCTTTCTTT | CASSYSTLNTEAFF
TRBD2 | TRBJ2-7 | TRBV20-1 | many | TGCAGTGCTAGAGATAAGGCTAGCGGGAGGTACGAGCAGTACTTC | CSARDKASGRYEQYF
- | TRBJ1-1 | TRBV5-5 | few | TGTGCCAGCAGCTTGACAGGGCTGCCTGAAGCTTTCTTT | CASSLTGLPEAFF
- | TRBJ2-7 | TRBV28 | many | TGTGCCAGCAGTGTATCAGCGGCAACCTACGAGCAGTACTTC | CASSVSAATYEQYF
- | TRBJ2-5 | TRBV28 | few | TGTGCCAGCAGTTTCCCGGGAGTAGTCCTGGAGACCCAGTACTTC | CASSFPGVVLETQYF
TRBD1 | TRBJ1-5 | TRBV19 | many | TGTGCCAGTAGTATGCGGGGACAGGGGGTCGGCGGTAGCAATCAGCCCCAGCATTTT | CASSMRGQGVGGSNQPQHF
TRBD1 | TRBJ2-2 | TRBV3-1 | - | TGTGCCAGCAGCAGGACAGGGTTTGACACCGGGGAGCTGTTTTTT | CASSRTGFDTGELFF
- | TRBJ2-5 | TRBV7-7 | many | TGTGCTAGCAGCTTCGGTGTGACGGCCGGACCCTACAGGGAGACCCAGTACTTC | CASSFGVTAGPYRETQYF
TRBD1 | TRBJ2-3 | TRBV11-3 | many | TGTGCCAGCAGCCCGGACAGGGGGCCCGCAGATACGCAGTATTTT | CASSPDRGPADTQYF
- | TRBJ1-3 | TRBV7-2 | few | TGTGCCAGCAGCGCCTCAAGCTTCTCTGGAAACACCATATATTTT | CASSASSFSGNTIYF
- | TRBJ2-1 | TRBV2 | - | TGTGCCAGCAGGGGACTTGACAATGAGCAGTTCTTC | CASRGLDNEQFF
TRBD1 | TRBJ2-7 | TRBV28 | - | TGTGCCAGCAGTTTCCGGGACAGGGATCAGTACTTC | CASSFRDRDQYF
TRBD2 | TRBJ2-3 | TRBV4-2 | many | TGTGCCAGCAGCCTACTAGCGGGGGTTAACACAGATACGCAGTATTTT | CASSLLAGVNTDTQYF
TRBD1 | TRBJ2-3 | TRBV25-1 | - | TGTGCCAGCAGTGATCCGGGACAGGGGGTCAGCACAGATACGCAGTATTTT | CASSDPGQGVSTDTQYF
- | TRBJ2-3 | TRBV12-3/TRBV12-4 | many | TGTGCCAGCAGTTTCCCCCCGGAAGATACGCAGTATTTT | CASSFPPEDTQYF
- | TRBJ2-4 | TRBV28 | many | TGTGCCAGCAGTTTAAGGGACAGGCGGGAGGGCCTAGGGGGAACTCAGTACTTC | CASSLRDRREGLGGTQYF
TRBD1 | TRBJ2-7 | TRBV5-1 | many | TGCGCCAGCAGCCCGGGGACAGGGGGCTTGTTGTCCTACGAGCAGTACTTC | CASSPGTGGLLSYEQYF
TRBD2 | TRBJ2-7 | TRBV28 | many | TGTGCCAGCAGTTTATGGAGCTCGGGCGGGAGCAGGAACGAGCAGTACTTC | CASSLWSSGGSRNEQYF
TRBD2 | TRBJ2-7 | TRBV28 | - | TGTGCCAACAGTCCTAGCGGGAGGATTCGCGAGCAGTACTTC | CANSPSGRIREQYF
- | TRBJ1-6 | TRBV12-3/TRBV12-4 | many | TGTGCCAGCAGTTTGATTGGGCAGGGGAATTCACCCCTCCACTTT | CASSLIGQGNSPLHF
TRBD2 | TRBJ2-7 | TRBV18 | - | TGTGCCAGCACCCTAAGACTAGCGGGGACGGGTGAGCAGTACTTC | CASTLRLAGTGEQYF
- | TRBJ2-2 | TRBV20-1 | few | TGCAGTGCCCTCCGGATTAACACCGGGGAGCTGTTTTTT | CSALRINTGELFF
TRBD2 | TRBJ2-7 | TRBV30 | few | TGTGCCGGAACTAGCGGGGCCTACGAGCAGTACTTC | CAGTSGAYEQYF
- | TRBJ1-2 | TRBV28 | many | TGTGCCAGCAGTAGGACAGCAAACTATGGCTACACCTTC | CASSRTANYGYTF
- | TRBJ2-7 | TRBV25-1 | many | TGTGCCAGCAGGGGCGGCGAGCAGTACTTC | CASRGGEQYF
- | TRBJ1-6 | TRBV7-9 | - | TGTGCCAGCAGCTTAGAATTAGGGGCCAATTCACCCCTCCACTTT | CASSLELGANSPLHF
TRBD1 | TRBJ2-1 | TRBV20-1 | many | TGCAGTGCCCTTGGGGACAGGTACAATGAGCAGTTCTTC | CSALGDRYNEQFF
TRBD1 | TRBJ2-7 | TRBV7-2 | many | TGTGCCAGCAGCTTTTCTCAGGGGGCGTTCTACGAGCAGTACTTC | CASSFSQGAFYEQYF
- | TRBJ1-6 | TRBV9 | - | TGTGCCAGCAGCCAAGACCGGGGCTCTATCTCACCCCTCCACTTT | CASSQDRGSISPLHF
TRBD1 | TRBJ2-5 | TRBV30 | - | TGTGCCTGGGGACAGGGGGTTGGTGAGACCCAGTACTTC | CAWGQGVGETQYF
- | TRBJ2-5 | TRBV7-2 | few | TGTGCCAGCAGCTTAGAACCAGGGTATGTGCAGACCCAGTACTTC | CASSLEPGYVQTQYF
TRBD2 | TRBJ2-7 | TRBV18 | many | TGTGCCAGCTCACCACCGGGAGGGAGGCGGGAGCAGTACTTC | CASSPPGGRREQYF
- | TRBJ2-7 | TRBV5-4 | few | TGTGCCAGCAGCTTTACGGGAGTCTCCCACGAGCAGTACTTC | CASSFTGVSHEQYF
- | TRBJ1-2 | TRBV7-2 | many | TGTGCCAGCAGTATCGACAGATACTATGGCTACACCTTC | CASSIDRYYGYTF
- | TRBJ2-7 | TRBV30 | many | TGTGCCTGGGGGGGGGACAGGCAATCCTACGAGCAGTACTTC | CAWGGDRQSYEQYF
- | TRBJ1-3 | TRBV13 | many | TGTGCCAGCAGCTCAACCCGGGACAACCGAAACACCATATATTTT | CASSSTRDNRNTIYF
TRBD2 | TRBJ2-3 | TRBV28 | many | TGTGCCAGCAGGTTGGGGGGGGTGTGGACAGATACGCAGTATTTT | CASRLGGVWTDTQYF
TRBD2 | TRBJ2-1 | TRBV6-1 | many | TGTGCCAGCTCCTATGGCGGGAGGTCCTACAATGAGCAGTTCTTC | CASSYGGRSYNEQFF
TRBD1 | TRBJ2-7 | TRBV6-5 | many | TGTGCCAGCAGTTCCCTGGACAGGGCCAACGAGCAGTACTTC | CASSSLDRANEQYF
TRBD1 | TRBJ1-2 | TRBV12-3/TRBV12-4 | many | TGTGCCAGCAGTTACGACAGGGGGTATGGCTACACCTTC | CASSYDRGYGYTF